This T cell receptor beta chain was captured by sequencing in a study of cytomegalovirus exposure and HLA in healthy donors. Study at large: The use of the same platform for the roughly 120 validation repertoires and the 650 to 850 first-cohort repertoires was reported by a later analysis. Notes on the study in general: Rarity held for most TCR sequences, but there were some public TCRs that occurred in many donors. Among the CMV-associated chains, a few were confirmed in vitro as specific for CMV antigens. The tendency of first-cohort TCR clusters to co-occur in the 120 or so validation repertoires emerged from a later analysis.

V was clipped by 5 bases and J by 1 base; unmatched bases: 4. Germline V gene sequence: CDR1 SNHLY, CDR2 FYNNEI. This CDR3 is 15 amino acids long. The table came from immunoSEQ multiplex PCR; TCRdb's copy has only in-frame clones and leaves some out. The table records about 44,000 clones, approximately 93% of them present only once. About this clone itself: The antigen is not known.

The specimen was PBMCs. The clonotype comes from a woman aged 18-29 years in good health and CMV-seronegative. J is TRBJ2-2 and V is TRBV2; 7 bases align to TRBD1. The CDR3 DNA follows: TGTGCCAGCAGTCCCGGGACAGAGAACACCGGGGAGCTGTTTTTT. This sequence encodes CASSPGTENTGELFF.